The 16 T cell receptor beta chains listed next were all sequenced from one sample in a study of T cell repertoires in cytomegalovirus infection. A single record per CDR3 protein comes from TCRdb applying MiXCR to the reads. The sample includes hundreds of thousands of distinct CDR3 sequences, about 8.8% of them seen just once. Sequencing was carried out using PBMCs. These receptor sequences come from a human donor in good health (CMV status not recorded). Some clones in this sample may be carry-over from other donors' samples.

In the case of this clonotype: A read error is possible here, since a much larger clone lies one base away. The CDR3 nucleotides are TGTGCCAGCAGTGTGTGGGGCTCTGGGGACAACGTCCTGACTTTC. Protein sequence: CASSVWGSGDNVLTF. This sequence joins TRBV2 and TRBJ2-6; the D gene is possibly TRBD1 (5 bases). This CDR3 comprises 15 residues. Germline CDR1 is SNHLY and CDR2 is FYNNEI.

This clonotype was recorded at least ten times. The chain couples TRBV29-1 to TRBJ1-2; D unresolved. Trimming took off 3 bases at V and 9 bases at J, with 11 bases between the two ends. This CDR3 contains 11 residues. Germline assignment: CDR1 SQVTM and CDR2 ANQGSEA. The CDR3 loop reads CSVEGSSRYTF. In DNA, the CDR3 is TGCAGCGTTGAGGGGTCCAGTCGCTACACCTTC. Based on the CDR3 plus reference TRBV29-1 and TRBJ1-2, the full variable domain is SAVISQKPSRDICQRGTSLTIQCQVDSQVTMMFWYRQQPGQSLTLIATANQGSEATYESGFVIDKFPISRPNLTFSTLTVSNMSPEDSSIYLCSVEGSSRYTFGSGTRLTVV.

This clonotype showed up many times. CDR3 in DNA: TGTGCCAGCAGCCAACCGGGACAGAGGACGGCCGAGCAGTACGTC. It yields the protein CASSQPGQRTAEQYV. J is TRBJ2-7 and V is TRBV28; 7 positions agree with TRBD1. Germline V gene sequence: CDR1 MDHEN, CDR2 SYDVKM. The trim removed 6 bases at V and 6 bases at J, leaving 14 bases unmatched. The CDR3 totals 15 residues.

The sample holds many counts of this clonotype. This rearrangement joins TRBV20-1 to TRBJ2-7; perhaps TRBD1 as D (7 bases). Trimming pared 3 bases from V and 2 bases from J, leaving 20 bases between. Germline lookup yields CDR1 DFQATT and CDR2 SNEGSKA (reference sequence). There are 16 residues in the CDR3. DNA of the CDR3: TGCAGTGCTAGGCCAGTCCAGGGGGACTTCCCCTACGAGCAGTACTTC. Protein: CSARPVQGDFPYEQYF.

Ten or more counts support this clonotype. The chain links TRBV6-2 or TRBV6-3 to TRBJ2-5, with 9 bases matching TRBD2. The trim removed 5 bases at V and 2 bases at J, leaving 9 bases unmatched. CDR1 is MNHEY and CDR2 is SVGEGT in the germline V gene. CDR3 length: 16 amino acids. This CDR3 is CASSTTLRGGQETQYF. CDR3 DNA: TGTGCCAGCAGTACTACTTTGCGGGGGGGACAAGAGACCCAGTACTTC.

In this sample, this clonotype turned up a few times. DNA for the CDR3: TGTGCCAGCAGCCAAGGTGAGGACTGCGCGAATCAGCCCCAGCATTTT. Translated, it gives CASSQGEDCANQPQHF. The rearrangement links TRBV14 to TRBJ1-5; D gene ambiguous. The ends were cut back, 1 base at V and 4 bases at J, with 14 bases in the middle. This CDR3 has 16 amino acids. Per germline, CDR1 SGHDN and CDR2 FVKESK.

CDR3 residues: CASSGQGTQPQHF. CDR3 DNA: TGTGCCAGCAGCGGACAGGGAACGCAGCCCCAGCATTTT. The chain joins TRBV27 to TRBJ1-5; the match to TRBD1 covers 8 bases. The V segment lost 6 bases and the J segment 7 bases; nucleotides outside the gene matches: 5. Looked up from germline, CDR1 is MNHEY and CDR2 is SMNVEV (reference sequence). This CDR3 spans 13 amino acids.

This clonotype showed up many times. The CDR3 DNA follows: TGCAGTGCTCAGGGGGGGGGCGCCCCTGGCTACACCTTC. Amino acid sequence: CSAQGGGAPGYTF. The chain carries TRBV20-1 and TRBJ1-2; 7 nucleotides agree with TRBD1. V trimming: 5 bases; J trimming: 7 bases; junction bases outside the gene matches: 10. Germline V CDR1 and CDR2: DFQATT, SNEGSKA (reference sequence). The CDR3 runs to 13 residues.

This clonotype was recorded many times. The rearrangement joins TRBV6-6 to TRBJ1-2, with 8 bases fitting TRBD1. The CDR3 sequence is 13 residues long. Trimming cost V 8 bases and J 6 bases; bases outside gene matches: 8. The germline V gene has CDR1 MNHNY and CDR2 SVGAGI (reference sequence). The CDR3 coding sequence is TGTGCCAGCGGTCGACAGGGGATGAATGGCTACACCTTC. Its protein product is CASGRQGMNGYTF.

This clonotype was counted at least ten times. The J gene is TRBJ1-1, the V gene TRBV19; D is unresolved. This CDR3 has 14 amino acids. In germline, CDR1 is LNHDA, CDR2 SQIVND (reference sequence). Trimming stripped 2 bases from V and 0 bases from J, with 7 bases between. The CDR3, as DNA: TGTGCCAGTAGTATAAACGGAATGAACACTGAAGCTTTCTTT. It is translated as CASSINGMNTEAFF.

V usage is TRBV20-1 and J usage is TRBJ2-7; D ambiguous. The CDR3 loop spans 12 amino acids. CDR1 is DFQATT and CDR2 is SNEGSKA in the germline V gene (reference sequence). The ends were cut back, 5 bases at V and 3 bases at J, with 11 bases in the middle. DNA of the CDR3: TGCAGTGCTCACAGAGACCTCTACGAGCAGTACGTC. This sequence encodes CSAHRDLYEQYV.

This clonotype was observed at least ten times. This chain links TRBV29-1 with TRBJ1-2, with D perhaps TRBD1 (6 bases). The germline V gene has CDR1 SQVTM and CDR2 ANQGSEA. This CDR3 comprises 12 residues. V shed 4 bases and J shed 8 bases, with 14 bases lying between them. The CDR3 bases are TGCAGCGTTGGATCGGGGGCGTGGGGCTACACCTTC. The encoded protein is CSVGSGAWGYTF.

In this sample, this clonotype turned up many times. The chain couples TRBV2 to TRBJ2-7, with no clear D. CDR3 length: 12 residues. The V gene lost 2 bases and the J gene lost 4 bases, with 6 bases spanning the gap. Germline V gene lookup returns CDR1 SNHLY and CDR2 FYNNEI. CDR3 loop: CASSERSYEQYV. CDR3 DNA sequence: TGTGCCAGCAGTGAACGTTCTTACGAGCAGTACGTC.

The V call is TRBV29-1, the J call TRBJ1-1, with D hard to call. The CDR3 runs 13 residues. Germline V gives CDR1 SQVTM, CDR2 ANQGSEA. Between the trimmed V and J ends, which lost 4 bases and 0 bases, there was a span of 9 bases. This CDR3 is CSVAPLMNTEAFF. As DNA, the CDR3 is TGCAGCGTTGCTCCGCTAATGAACACTGAAGCTTTCTTT.

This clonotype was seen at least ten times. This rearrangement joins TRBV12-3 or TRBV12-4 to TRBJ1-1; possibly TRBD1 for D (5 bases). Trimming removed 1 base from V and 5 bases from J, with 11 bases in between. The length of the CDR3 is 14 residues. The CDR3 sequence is CASSLVQGVTEAFF. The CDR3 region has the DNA TGTGCCAGCAGTTTAGTGCAGGGAGTGACTGAAGCTTTCTTT.

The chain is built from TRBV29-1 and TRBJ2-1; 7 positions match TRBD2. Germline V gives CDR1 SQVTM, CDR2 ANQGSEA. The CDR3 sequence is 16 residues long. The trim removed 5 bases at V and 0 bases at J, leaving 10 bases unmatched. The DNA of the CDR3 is TGCAGCGTTCTCCGAAAAGCGGGGAGCTCCTACAATGAGCAGTTCTTC. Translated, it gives CSVLRKAGSSYNEQFF.